Below, 14 T cell receptor beta chains from the same sample are listed, as sequenced in a study of T cells in Graves' hyperthyroidism and ophthalmopathy (dated by TCRdb to about 2019). The library was made by multiplex PCR. Sequencing relied on an Illumina HiSeq 2000. TCR beta CDR3 regions were amplified from RNA transcripts. The TCR CDR3 was subjected to a first round of RT-PCR using the HTBI primer set and the Qiagen OneStep RT-PCR kit. TCRdb itself trimmed the public reads at Q25 with fastp, ran MiXCR and retained productive beta chains. When rows share a CDR3 protein, they turn into one entry using the most common DNA and genes. This sample gives about 580,000 distinct CDR3 sequences in total; approximately 13% of them show up just once. The ten largest clonotypes hold roughly 5.5% of the sample. The sample was blood. These receptors all stem from a young woman with Graves' hyperthyroidism that later progressed to Graves' ophthalmopathy.

This clonotype was observed at least ten times. The chain couples TRBV18 to TRBJ2-1; D unclear. The ends were cut back, 10 bases at V and 3 bases at J, with 16 bases in the middle. The CDR3 totals 14 residues. Germline loops: CDR1 KGHSH, CDR2 LQKENI. DNA of the CDR3: TGTGCCACAAGCCTGGTCCCCGGCTACAATGAGCAGTTCTTC. Translated: CATSLVPGYNEQFF.

A few counts support this clonotype. J is TRBJ2-1 and V is TRBV4-2; TRBD1 matches 9 bases. V trimming: 0 bases; J trimming: 7 bases; junction bases outside the gene matches: 4. The CDR3 runs 15 residues. Germline V CDR1 and CDR2: LGHNA, YNFKEQ. The DNA of the CDR3 is TGTGCCAGCAGCCAAGATTGGGGACAGGGAAATGAGCAGTTCTTC. Its protein is CASSQDWGQGNEQFF.

The sample holds many counts of this clonotype. This chain joins TRBV6-1 and TRBJ1-1; 7 positions match TRBD1. The V gene's germline CDR1 is MNHNS and CDR2 SASEGT. The CDR3 runs to 14 residues. V lost 6 bases to trimming and J lost 6 bases; unmatched junction nucleotides: 10. The CDR3 here is CASRQTGPRAEAFF. CDR3 DNA sequence: TGTGCCAGCAGACAGACAGGGCCGAGGGCTGAAGCTTTCTTT.

This clonotype was seen repeatedly, ten times or more. This chain connects TRBV9 to TRBJ2-3; 7 bases are a match to TRBD2. Germline trimming cut 2 bases from V and 2 bases from J; bases unmatched to any gene: 5. Germline lookup yields CDR1 SGDLS and CDR2 YYNGEE. This CDR3 is built from 15 residues. The DNA for the CDR3 is TGTGCCAGCAGCGTCCCAAGCGGGATCACAGATACGCAGTATTTT. Residues: CASSVPSGITDTQYF.

This clonotype was picked up many times. The rearrangement links TRBV7-2 to TRBJ1-1, with 10 nucleotides matching TRBD1. With 5 bases clipped from V and 6 bases from J, the junction kept 15 bases outside the gene matches. Germline V gene data show CDR1 as SGHTA and CDR2 as FQGNSA. CDR3 length: 17 amino acids. CDR3 protein: CASSPDRGTGRMAEAFF. CDR3 bases: TGTGCCAGCAGCCCGGACAGGGGGACCGGACGAATGGCTGAAGCTTTCTTT.

This clonotype occurred many times. The rearrangement links TRBV30 to TRBJ2-5, with a weak D call TRBD1 (5 bases). V was pared by 8 bases and J by 4 bases, with 17 bases between. The CDR3 covers 13 residues. From germline, CDR1 is GTSNPN and CDR2 SVGIG (reference sequence). CDR3 bases: TGTGCCAGGGGCCCCCCAGGCGGAGAGACCCAGTACTTC. It yields the protein CARGPPGGETQYF.

This clonotype has more than one count but fewer than ten. This chain links TRBV9 with TRBJ1-1, with D possibly being TRBD1 (5 bases). CDR1 is SGDLS, CDR2 YYNGEE, per germline. This CDR3 is 16 amino acids long. V dropped 3 bases and J dropped 3 bases, with 18 bases sitting between them. The DNA for the CDR3 is TGTGCCAGCAGCGCCCAGGGTATCCCCGGGTACACTGAAGCTTTCTTT. Translated, it gives CASSAQGIPGYTEAFF.

This clonotype came up many times. The chain recombines TRBV9 with TRBJ1-1; the D is unclear. The CDR3 is made up of 14 amino acids. V lost 0 bases and J lost 4, with 10 bases in between. Germline assignment: CDR1 SGDLS and CDR2 YYNGEE. The CDR3 bases are TGTGCCAGCAGCGTAGCACAGATGAGCACTGAAGCTTTCTTT. Encoded protein: CASSVAQMSTEAFF.

This clonotype has a count of ten or more. The chain links TRBV10-2 to TRBJ2-7; D gene uncertain. V lost 8 bases, J lost 4 bases, and 6 bases lay in between. Germline-derived CDR1 and CDR2 are WSHSY and SAAADI. The CDR3 runs 10 residues. CDR3 sequence (DNA): TGCGCCAGCCTCAAGTACGAGCAGTACTTC. Its translation: CASLKYEQYF.

This clonotype has a count of ten or more. The chain couples TRBV12-3 or TRBV12-4 to TRBJ1-5; D is perhaps TRBD1 (5 bases). There are 14 residues in the CDR3. Trimming shortened V by 3 bases and J by 6 bases, and 12 bases separated the two germline ends. CDR3 bases: TGTGCCAGCAGTTTTTCAGGGTCAGGTCAGCCCCAGCATTTT. It encodes CASSFSGSGQPQHF.

The J gene is TRBJ1-5, the V gene TRBV20-1; D remains unclear. V lost 3 bases and J lost 0, with 12 bases in between. The germline V gene encodes CDR1 DFQATT and CDR2 SNEGSKA (reference sequence). The CDR3 spans 15 residues. This chain's CDR3 is CSARSGIHSNQPQHF. CDR3 bases: TGCAGTGCTAGGTCCGGGATTCATAGCAATCAGCCCCAGCATTTT.

This chain connects TRBV7-2 to TRBJ2-5; D remains unclear. Deletions cut 5 bases from V and 4 bases from J, with 17 bases between. In germline, CDR1 is SGHTA, CDR2 FQGNSA. CDR3 size: 15 residues. Here the CDR3 DNA reads TGTGCCAGCAGCGAAGCTACCGCCCCCCCAGAGACCCAGTACTTC. Protein sequence: CASSEATAPPETQYF.

A remark on this clonotype: A single base separates this from a much larger clone, so it may be a read error. CDR3 region: CASSQYRVRSPLHF. CDR3 coding DNA: TGTGCCAGCAGCCAGTACAGGGTGAGATCACCCCTCCACTTT. The chain joins TRBV3-1 to TRBJ1-6, with D possibly TRBD1 on 6 matching bases. V was trimmed by 3 bases and J by 10 bases, leaving 13 bases between them. Germline CDR1 and CDR2: LGHDT and YNNKEL (reference sequence). There are 14 residues in the CDR3.

This clonotype was detected only a few times. The gene calls are TRBV10-2 and TRBJ2-2, with a possible D match to TRBD2 (5 bases). From germline, CDR1 is WSHSY and CDR2 SAAADI. The CDR3 runs 14 residues. Trimming took 6 bases from V and 0 from J, leaving 8 bases between them. The CDR3 is CASSWTPNTGELFF. CDR3 coding DNA: TGCGCCAGCAGCTGGACTCCGAACACCGGGGAGCTGTTTTTT.